These T cell receptor beta chains were read from a single sample in a study of blood T cell repertoires in COVID-19. Profiling relied on immunoSEQ multiplex PCR, and the TCRdb table lists in-frame clones only, not all of them. The data contain around 200,000 clones, roughly 89% of them singletons. Specimen: peripheral blood. The receptor set was obtained from a man between 60 and 75 years old who had recovered from COVID-19. Each CDR3 is given with its conserved first and last residue. D genes are given only for firm matches. Rows give clone size only sometimes, using once, few, many, or a class for an expanded clone.

TRBV7-7	TRBJ2-3	TRBD1	NA	CASSLGTGNTQYF	TGTGCCAGCAGCTTAGGGACAGGAAATACGCAGTATTTT
TRBV5-3	TRBJ2-3	NA	NA	CARWPWGGTDTQYF	TGTGCCAGATGGCCCTGGGGGGGCACAGATACGCAGTATTTT
TRBV9	TRBJ2-2	NA	NA	CASSLSGGLADTGELFF	TGTGCCAGCAGCCTCTCAGGGGGGCTAGCAGACACCGGGGAGCTGTTTTTT
TRBV3-1/TRBV3-2	TRBJ2-3	NA	NA	CASSQPPTDTQYF	TGTGCCAGCAGCCAACCCCCAACAGATACGCAGTATTTT
TRBV6-2/TRBV6-3	TRBJ1-1	NA	NA	CASSYYSQGRTEAFF	TGTGCCAGCAGTTACTATTCTCAGGGTAGAACTGAAGCTTTCTTT
TRBV28	TRBJ2-1	TRBD2	once	CASSRPPGLGNEQFF	TGTGCCAGCAGTCGACCCCCGGGACTAGGCAATGAGCAGTTCTTC
TRBV10-3	TRBJ1-1	NA	few	CAISESAGMDTEAFF	TGTGCCATCAGTGAGTCTGCAGGGATGGACACTGAAGCTTTCTTT
TRBV5-8	TRBJ1-1	TRBD1	NA	CASSLRDSRLNTEAFF	TGTGCCAGCAGCTTGAGGGACAGTCGATTGAACACTGAAGCTTTCTTT
TRBV19	TRBJ1-1	TRBD1	NA	CASSPWTGMNTEAFF	TGTGCCAGTAGTCCGTGGACAGGGATGAACACTGAAGCTTTCTTT
TRBV25-1	TRBJ1-6	NA	NA	CASSPGGASGSPLHF	TGTGCCAGCAGCCCCGGAGGGGCGTCGGGTTCACCCCTCCACTTT
TRBV30	TRBJ2-2	NA	NA	CAWRPRRNLGGNTGELFF	TGTGCCTGGAGACCCCGGCGTAACTTGGGAGGGAACACCGGGGAGCTGTTTTTT
TRBV7-8	TRBJ1-3	NA	NA	CASSSLSTGLTGNTIYF	TGTGCCAGCAGCTCTTTATCCACGGGTCTAACTGGAAACACCATATATTTT
TRBV2	TRBJ1-2	NA	NA	CASRRTSYGYTF	TGTGCCAGCAGGAGGACTAGCTATGGCTACACCTTC
TRBV27	TRBJ2-2	NA	NA	CASSLVAAGELFF	TGTGCCAGCAGTTTGGTGGCCGCCGGGGAGCTGTTTTTT
TRBV23-1	TRBJ2-2	NA	NA	CASSLEGFTGKKGTGELFF	TGCGCCAGCAGTCTAGAGGGCTTTACAGGGAAGAAGGGCACCGGGGAGCTGTTTTTT
TRBV5-4	TRBJ2-3	NA	NA	CASSPNTDTQYF	TGTGCCAGCAGCCCCAACACAGATACGCAGTATTTT
TRBV9	TRBJ2-4	TRBD2	NA	CASGAGVENIQYF	TGTGCCAGTGGGGCGGGAGTAGAGAACATTCAGTACTTC
TRBV19	TRBJ2-6	TRBD2	few	CASERFPGGATSSGANVLTF	TGTGCCAGCGAGCGATTCCCGGGGGGGGCGACTTCCTCTGGGGCCAACGTCCTGACTTTC
TRBV5-1	TRBJ2-7	NA	NA	CASSLAGRLTYEQYF	TGCGCCAGCAGCTTGGCAGGCAGGTTAACCTACGAGCAGTACTTC
TRBV5-4	TRBJ1-6	NA	NA	CASSFGSSYNSPLHF	TGTGCCAGCAGCTTTGGCAGCTCCTATAATTCACCCCTCCACTTT
TRBV25-1	TRBJ1-1	TRBD1	NA	CATVPTPGQGDLGTEAFF	TGTGCCACCGTCCCCACCCCCGGACAGGGGGACCTGGGGACTGAAGCTTTCTTT
TRBV24-1	TRBJ2-5	TRBD1	NA	CATSDPGQEETQYF	TGTGCCACCAGTGACCCGGGACAGGAAGAGACCCAGTACTTC
TRBV9	TRBJ2-5	TRBD2	NA	CASSVGGRTGGETQYF	TGTGCCAGCAGCGTAGGGGGCCGCACGGGAGGGGAGACCCAGTACTTC
TRBV29-1	TRBJ2-4	TRBD1	NA	CSVDGTGNIQYF	TGCAGCGTTGATGGGACAGGGAACATTCAGTACTTC
TRBV5-5	TRBJ2-5	TRBD2	NA	CASSFRDYPQETQYF	TGTGCCAGCAGCTTCCGGGACTACCCTCAAGAGACCCAGTACTTC
TRBV13	TRBJ2-1	NA	once	CASSLAKIYNEQFF	TGTGCCAGCAGCTTGGCCAAGATCTACAATGAGCAGTTCTTC
TRBV25-1	TRBJ2-7	NA	few	CASSEVAEQYF	TGTGCCAGCAGTGAAGTGGCCGAGCAGTACTTC
TRBV9	TRBJ1-3	TRBD1	NA	CASSSGQGWRILSGNTIYF	TGTGCCAGCAGCTCCGGACAGGGATGGAGGATCCTCTCTGGAAACACCATATATTTT
TRBV30	TRBJ1-5	NA	NA	CAYAIQAGNSQPQHF	TGTGCCTATGCCATTCAGGCGGGTAATTCCCAGCCCCAGCATTTT
TRBV9	TRBJ1-6	NA	NA	CASSLRVLNSPLHF	TGTGCCAGCAGCCTCCGGGTCCTTAATTCACCCCTCCACTTT
TRBV29-1	TRBJ1-3	NA	NA	CSAGALSGNTIYF	TGCAGCGCAGGGGCCCTCTCTGGAAACACCATATATTTT
TRBV10-3	TRBJ2-1	TRBD1	NA	CAISPYLGTGGSNEQFF	TGTGCCATCAGTCCCTACCTCGGGACAGGGGGCTCAAATGAGCAGTTCTTC
TRBV7-2	TRBJ2-7	TRBD1	NA	CASSLQTGESYEQYF	TGTGCCAGCAGCTTACAGACAGGGGAATCCTACGAGCAGTACTTC
TRBV9	TRBJ2-7	NA	NA	CASSAVGAGRNEQYF	TGTGCCAGCAGCGCGGTCGGGGCAGGGAGGAACGAGCAGTACTTC
TRBV10-1	TRBJ2-1	NA	once	CASSESGSYYNEQFF	TGCGCCAGCAGTGAGTCGGGGAGCTACTACAATGAGCAGTTCTTC
TRBV7-2	TRBJ2-5	TRBD2	NA	CASSPWAGGQETQYF	TGTGCCAGCAGCCCATGGGCGGGGGGACAAGAGACCCAGTACTTC
TRBV3-1/TRBV3-2	TRBJ1-2	NA	NA	CASSQGLRGSPHYGYTF	TGTGCCAGCAGCCAAGGCTTACGGGGGTCCCCCCACTATGGCTACACCTTC
TRBV19	TRBJ1-1	NA	NA	CASTRAKNGVNTEAFF	TGTGCCAGTACCCGGGCTAAGAACGGGGTGAACACTGAAGCTTTCTTT
TRBV5-4	TRBJ2-2	TRBD1	NA	CASSRTGALNTGELFF	TGTGCCAGCAGCAGGACAGGGGCCCTGAACACCGGGGAGCTGTTTTTT
TRBV29-1	TRBJ2-6	NA	NA	CSVDVQGANVLTF	TGCAGCGTTGATGTACAGGGGGCCAACGTCCTGACTTTC
TRBV5-1	TRBJ2-2	NA	NA	CASSRGSPANTGELFF	TGCGCCAGCAGCCGGGGTTCCCCCGCGAACACCGGGGAGCTGTTTTTT
TRBV11-2	TRBJ2-1	TRBD1	once	CASSLDGRTGGNEQFF	TGTGCCAGCAGCTTAGATGGCCGGACAGGGGGAAATGAGCAGTTCTTC
TRBV18	TRBJ2-1	TRBD2	NA	CASSPRETSGSLGEQFF	TGTGCCAGCTCACCACGAGAGACTAGCGGGAGTCTGGGTGAGCAGTTCTTC
TRBV10-3	TRBJ2-3	NA	NA	CAISESLDYQYF	TGTGCCATCAGTGAGTCCCTGGACTACCAGTATTTT
TRBV19	TRBJ1-5	NA	NA	CASTFVGADQPQHF	TGTGCCAGTACCTTTGTGGGGGCGGATCAGCCCCAGCATTTT
TRBV7-9	TRBJ1-5	NA	NA	CASSPNEVGNQPQHF	TGTGCCAGCAGCCCTAACGAGGTAGGCAATCAGCCCCAGCATTTT
TRBV29-1	TRBJ2-7	TRBD2	NA	CSVGLVEEQYF	TGCAGCGTCGGACTAGTGGAGGAGCAGTACTTC
TRBV24-1	TRBJ1-2	NA	NA	CATSDSIGTGYTF	TGTGCCACCAGTGATTCTATCGGGACAGGCTACACCTTC
TRBV5-8	TRBJ1-1	TRBD1	NA	CASSSGQRARGTEAFF	TGTGCCAGCAGCTCGGGACAGAGGGCCCGGGGGACTGAAGCTTTCTTT
TRBV7-3	TRBJ2-1	TRBD1	NA	CASSLGTGNGEQFF	TGTGCCAGCAGCCTCGGGACAGGGAATGGTGAGCAGTTCTTC
TRBV3-1/TRBV3-2	TRBJ1-1	NA	few	CASSQATENTEAFF	TGTGCCAGCAGCCAAGCCACAGAGAACACTGAAGCTTTCTTT